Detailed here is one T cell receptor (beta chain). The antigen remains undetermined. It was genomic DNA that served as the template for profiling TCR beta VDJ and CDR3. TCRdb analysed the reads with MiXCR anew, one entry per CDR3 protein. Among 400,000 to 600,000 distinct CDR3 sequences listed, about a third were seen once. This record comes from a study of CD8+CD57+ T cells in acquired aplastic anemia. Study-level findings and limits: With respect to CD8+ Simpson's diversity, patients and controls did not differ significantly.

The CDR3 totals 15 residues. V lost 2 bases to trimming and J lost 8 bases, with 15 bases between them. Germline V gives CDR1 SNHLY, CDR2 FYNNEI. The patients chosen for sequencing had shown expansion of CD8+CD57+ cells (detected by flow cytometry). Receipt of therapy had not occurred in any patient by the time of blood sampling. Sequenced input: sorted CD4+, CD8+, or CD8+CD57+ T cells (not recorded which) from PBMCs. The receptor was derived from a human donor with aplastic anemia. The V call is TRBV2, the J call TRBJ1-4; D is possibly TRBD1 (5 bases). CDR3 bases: TGTGCCAGCAGTGAATCTGGGGCAGATAACGAAAAACTGTTTTTT. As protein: CASSESGADNEKLFF.